The sequence of this T cell receptor (beta chain) was determined in a study of blood T cell repertoires in COVID-19. Study background: Acute and convalescent COVID-19 samples came from the United States, Italy and Spain. From T cells, B-cell-depleted T cells, or PBMCs came the material, which was cDNA or gDNA.

This table comes from immunoSEQ multiplex PCR, and its TCRdb copy is limited to in-frame clones, with some not included. The data show some 190,000 clones, roughly 84% seen once. The sequenced material came from peripheral blood. The sequence was collected from a woman aged 80 or older with active or convalescent COVID-19.

The CDR3 spells CASSLSSGGGYGYTF. Here the CDR3 DNA reads TGTGCCAGCAGCTTATCCTCAGGGGGCGGTTATGGCTACACCTTC. The chain links TRBV7-2 to TRBJ1-2, with 8 bases fitting TRBD1. CDR3 length: 15 amino acids. Germline V CDR1 and CDR2: SGHTA, FQGNSA. V was clipped by 2 bases and J by 5 bases; unmatched bases: 7.